This TCR beta chain was recorded in a study of blood T cells in healthy people across ages (dated by TCRdb to the mid-2010s). Regarding the complete study: In model experiments, roughly one uniquely barcoded TCR beta cDNA molecule per two T cells was captured by template switching. Using deep sequencing normalized with unique cDNA molecular identifiers, the study measured how TCR beta repertoire diversity changes with age. The donors were split into four age groups: young (average about 15 years), middle-aged (about 40), aged (about 62) and long-lived (approximately 80). For two donors (one aged 18 to 30 and one aged 80 or older), the study analyzed two additional independent replicas of 1 million unique cDNA reads from the same blood draw.

What the authors observed across the whole study: Observed TCR beta diversity per million T cells fell roughly linearly with age, and a significant reduction was already apparent by age about 38. Donor CMV infection status was unknown, potentially confounding age-related changes in expanded clonotypes. Estimates of total diversity from one million sequenced T cells were regarded as lower bounds and underestimates. There was a strong correlation between observed TCR beta diversity and the percentage of naive T cells measured by flow cytometry. Compared with the aged group, the long-lived group had more naive CD4+ T cells, fewer expanded clones and increased TCR diversity, a pattern suggesting age selection. Conclusive comparison of naive and antigen-experienced compartments was prevented by the profiling of bulk unsorted PBMCs.

The CDR1 and CDR2 encoded by the germline V gene are MGHRA and YSYEKL. Spanning cysteine to phenylalanine, the CDR3 consists of 16 amino acids. The read is trimmed to its CDR3 DNA, 48 bases read in frame from base 1. Trimming costs V 6 bases and J 5 bases, and their ends lie 22 bases apart. In its sample, this clonotype was seen a few times. Its antigen target is currently unknown. No qualities accompany the bases; no much larger clone lies one base away. Library preparation employed 5' RACE. The instrument given in TCRdb is Illumina HiSeq 2500. A second PCR of about 7 to 12 cycles was performed with a sample-barcoded 5' primer and a J-beta primer mix. A template-switch 5' adaptor carrying 12 random nucleotides introduced a unique molecular identifier onto each TCR beta cDNA molecule. Each sample yielded at least 3 million CDR3-containing paired-end reads. First-strand cDNA was synthesized from all RNA with the Mint cDNA synthesis kit, primed by a TRBC-specific oligonucleotide. Following uracil-DNA glycosylase treatment, all cDNA underwent a first 18-cycle PCR with the universal primers M1SS and BC2_uni_R. In the original analysis: Normalization of each sample was performed by random selection of 1 million high-quality reads, each carrying a distinct molecular identifier. Reads sharing molecular identifiers were discarded rather than binned into consensus sequences. MiTCR, run with a Q25 quality threshold and the strictest error-elimination algorithm, handled CDR3 identification, clonotype clustering and error correction. A nonparametric unseen species model using Euler transformation provided a lower-bound estimate of total TCR beta diversity. The public sequencing data were trimmed at Q25 with fastp and processed into clonotypes with MiXCR by TCRdb, which kept only in-frame beta chains. Rows merge per CDR3 protein into single entries with the most common DNA and genes. Clone size and V and J calls follow TCRdb, not the original study. Present in this sample are 800,000 to 1,300,000 distinct CDR3 sequences, around 25% of which were seen just once. Around 0.75% of the sample is taken by the ten largest.

Donors were a few dozen systemically healthy Caucasian individuals from Russia aged roughly 6 to 90 years. Each donor gave roughly 11 milliliters of peripheral blood, drawn into EDTA-treated Vacutainer tubes. Ficoll-Paque density-gradient centrifugation was used to isolate PBMCs, with at least 7 million obtained per sample. Total RNA was extracted from PBMCs with Trizol reagent, with at least 5 micrograms obtained per sample. For every donor, an aliquot of PBMCs went through flow cytometry to measure the percentages of naive CD45RAhigh/CD27high T cells. The same sample was also studied in work on T cells of mothers and their children. From the second report: Donors were nine systemically healthy Caucasian individuals: three mothers and their six children. cDNA synthesis used all of the extracted RNA, with around 1.4 ug of RNA in each 15 ul reaction. Sample barcodes and 2-4 random nucleotides were added via the M1S primer in the second PCR. More than 8 million TCR beta CDR3 reads were obtained from each mother, and roughly 3 million reads were obtained from each child. Thymic selection similarly shapes TCR recombination output in related and unrelated pairs, with minor effect from inherited differences. Normalized repertoire overlap was always slightly but never significantly higher in related than unrelated mother-child pairs. Persistent microchimeric T cell clones were not detected, at a sensitivity of 85 to 100 clones per million clonotypes. In the study, deep NGS was used to compare the TCR beta repertoires of mothers and children, and features distinguishing related mother-child pairs from unrelated individuals were sought. The mean age was roughly 44 +/- 4 years for the mothers and approximately 11 +/- 4 years for the children. Libraries were sequenced on Illumina HiSeq 2000 with 100+100 nt paired-end reads after adapter ligation with NEBNext reagents. To prevent cross-contamination, the mother and child libraries were prepared a month apart and were sequenced in separate runs. Between roughly 450,000 and 2,000,000 distinct TCR beta clonotypes were identified per donor. Naive TCR beta clonotypes were estimated from low-frequency clonotypes matched to each donor's FACS-determined naive share, without sorting.

This TCR was recovered from a girl aged 2 to 9 in good health. The sequence is built from TRBV4-1 and TRBJ2-5, and the D gene may be TRBD1, 7 bases matching. Sequencing was carried out using blood. The bases read TGCGCCAGCAGTCCGCCAAGGGACAGCCGGGGGGAGACCCAGTACTTC. Its protein product is CASSPPRDSRGETQYF.